This TCR beta chain was retrieved from a study of blood T cell repertoires in COVID-19. About the study: Acute-phase and convalescent COVID-19 samples originated in the United States, Italy and Spain. PBMCs, B-cell-depleted T cells, or T cells provided the cDNA or gDNA that made up the material.

The authors' processing: Using reference gene primer amplification, nucleated cell counts were estimated. Produced via immunoSEQ multiplex PCR; TCRdb's table is partial and in-frame only. V and J calls and clone size are given by that table; D and trimming were obtained from the DNA. The sample lists some 320,000 clones; about 91% were seen once. CDR1 is LGHNT, CDR2 FRNRAP, per germline. The CDR3 runs to 16 residues. The V segment lost 6 bases and the J segment 5 bases; nucleotides outside the gene matches: 13. The rearrangement uses TRBV12-5 and TRBJ2-3, with 8 bases matching TRBD1. This TCR was sampled from a woman aged 25 to 39 who had recovered from COVID-19. Sequencing was performed on peripheral blood. CDR3 sequence: CASGLSTGEPKDTQYF. The CDR3 DNA follows: TGTGCTAGTGGACTCTCGACAGGGGAGCCTAAAGATACGCAGTATTTT. Full variable domain (remainder filled in from reference TRBV12-5 and TRBJ2-3): DARVTQTPRHKVTEMGQEVTMRCQPILGHNTVFWYRQTMMQGLELLAYFRNRAPLDDSGMPKDRFSAEMPDATLATLKIQPSEPRDSAVYFCASGLSTGEPKDTQYFGPGTRLTVL.